Listed here are 5 T cell receptor beta chains from one sample, sequenced in a study of cytomegalovirus exposure and HLA in healthy donors (dated 2017 in TCRdb). Library generation was performed with the immunoSEQ multiplex PCR assay. TCRdb took this table from immuneACCESS and kept in-frame rearrangements with V and J called. Such tables lack part of the clones; where checked against another copy, unresolved V genes explain under half of the gap, and the rest is unexplained. The sample includes 110,000 to 150,000 clones, with approximately 90% observed a single time. Over 5% of the sample is in the top ten clones. Source material: PBMCs. Receptors originate from a woman under 40 in good health and CMV-seropositive.

V and J are TRBV10-3 and TRBJ2-7; D gene ambiguous. Trimming stripped 3 bases from V and 7 bases from J, with 10 bases between. This CDR3 region has 12 residues. Germline V gene sequence: CDR1 ENHRY, CDR2 SYGVKD. The CDR3 region has the DNA TGTGCCATCAGTGACCAGGCTTTGGAGCAGTACTTC. Protein sequence: CAISDQALEQYF.

V usage is TRBV11-2 and J usage is TRBJ1-1; D not certain. V was trimmed by 0 bases and J by 6 bases, leaving 8 bases between them. CDR1 is SGHAT, CDR2 FQNNGV, per germline. The CDR3 spans 13 residues. The CDR3 DNA is TGTGCCAGCAGCTTAGATGGAGCGGCTGAAGCTTTCTTT. Amino acids: CASSLDGAAEAFF.

V usage is TRBV5-6 and J usage is TRBJ1-2; D unclear. The CDR3 loop spans 13 amino acids. Trimming pared 2 bases from V and 4 bases from J, leaving 9 bases between. Germline values: CDR1 SGHDT, CDR2 YYEEEE. DNA of the CDR3: TGTGCCAGCAGCTTTGGGGAGCCCTATGGCTACACCTTC. Translated, it gives CASSFGEPYGYTF.

The chain joins TRBV2 to TRBJ2-5; TRBD1 matches 7 bases. Looked up from germline, CDR1 is SNHLY and CDR2 is FYNNEI. The length of the CDR3 is 15 residues. V shed 6 bases and J 1 base; nucleotides not matched to a gene: 8. The CDR3 loop is CASRKQGVPQETQYF. CDR3 coding DNA: TGTGCCAGCAGGAAGCAGGGGGTCCCCCAAGAGACCCAGTACTTC.

J is TRBJ2-3 and V is TRBV9; 11 nucleotides match TRBD2. Germline CDR1 reads SGDLS; CDR2 reads YYNGEE. The CDR3 is 18 amino acids. Trimming took 4 bases from V and 4 from J; bases not matched to a gene: 14. CDR3 sequence: CASSTGGLAGGSPDTQYF. The CDR3 DNA follows: TGTGCCAGCAGCACAGGGGGGCTAGCGGGAGGTTCACCAGATACGCAGTATTTT. Full variable domain (outside the CDR3, taken from reference TRBV9 and TRBJ2-3): DSGVTQTPKHLITATGQRVTLRCSPRSGDLSVYWYQQSLDQGLQFLIQYYNGEERAKGNILERFSAQQFPDLHSELNLSSLELGDSALYFCASSTGGLAGGSPDTQYFGPGTRLTVL.